The 23 T cell receptor beta chains given below trace back to one sample, sequenced in a study of beta chain features in type 1 diabetes. Expressed TCRB transcripts were sequenced because the entire RNA isolate underwent reverse transcription. Measured with immunoSEQ multiplex PCR; TCRdb has only the in-frame clones, and not every one. The sample holds 160,000 or so clones, approximately 10% seen once. What was sequenced was central memory CD4+ T cells from blood. All receptors derive from a man aged 18 to 29 in good health.

The chain employs TRBV29-1 and TRBJ2-5; D may be TRBD2 (6 bases). Trimming cost V 4 bases and J 1 base, with 10 bases left between them. CDR1 and CDR2 from the germline V gene are SQVTM and ANQGSEA. This CDR3 region has 13 residues. The CDR3 DNA follows: TGCAGCGTTGGTCGGGGGTCCCAAGAGACCCAGTACTTC. It yields the protein CSVGRGSQETQYF.

This clone was observed a handful of times. The V call is TRBV29-1, the J call TRBJ2-3; D is unresolved. The CDR3 covers 12 residues. V gave up 6 bases and J gave up 3 bases, with 10 bases separating them. The germline V gene has CDR1 SQVTM and CDR2 ANQGSEA. The CDR3, as DNA: TGCAGCGTGGGCCTAGGGACAGATACGCAGTATTTT. Translation gives CSVGLGTDTQYF.

The chain has TRBV6-1 and TRBJ2-7, with D hard to call. CDR1 MNHNS and CDR2 SASEGT come from the germline V gene. This CDR3 is 11 amino acids long. Trimming cost V 0 bases and J 3 bases, with 0 bases left between them. As DNA, the CDR3 is TGTGCCAGCAGTGAAGCCTACGAGCAGTACTTC. Translation gives CASSEAYEQYF.

Note on this clone: Just one base apart from a much larger clone, this may be a read error. The chain links TRBV25-1 to TRBJ2-6, with a weak D call TRBD1 (5 bases). There are 15 residues in the CDR3. Germline V gives CDR1 MGHDK, CDR2 SYGVNS. The V gene lost 3 bases and the J gene lost 3 bases, with 9 bases spanning the gap. CDR3 loop: CASSDGRDGANVLTF. CDR3 coding DNA: TGTGCCAGCAGTGATGGCAGGGATGGGGCCAACGTCCTGACTTTC.

The DNA of the CDR3 is TGTGCCAGCAGCCCCGACCAAACCCTCAATCAGCCCCAGCATTTT. Protein: CASSPDQTLNQPQHF. The chain couples TRBV28 to TRBJ1-5; D is uncertain. Germline CDR1 is MDHEN and CDR2 is SYDVKM. The V and J ends lost 6 bases and 3 bases respectively, with 15 bases between them. The CDR3 is 15 amino acids.

Note on this clone: At the DNA level, this CDR3 is encoded by other sequences in the same sample as well. The rearrangement uses TRBV28 and TRBJ2-1; D is unclear. CDR1 is MDHEN, CDR2 SYDVKM, per germline. CDR3 length: 11 residues. V was shortened by 2 bases and J by 10 bases, with 6 bases between the two germline ends. This CDR3 reads CASSLRYEQFF. Written as DNA, the CDR3 is TGTGCCAGCAGTTTACGGTACGAGCAGTTCTTC.

This clone was picked up a small number of times. The V gene is TRBV5-4, the J gene TRBJ2-5, with D hard to call. The germline V and J ends were trimmed by 6 bases and 2 bases, with 11 bases remaining between them. The CDR3 has 13 residues. The germline CDR1 and CDR2 sequences are SGHNT and YYREEE (reference sequence). CDR3: CASMPAGQETQYF. The CDR3 bases are TGTGCCAGCATGCCTGCTGGACAAGAGACCCAGTACTTC.

This clone was seen only a few times. This sequence joins TRBV7-3 and TRBJ2-2, with 7 bases fitting TRBD1. Germline V gene sequence: CDR1 SGHTA, CDR2 FQGTGA. The V gene end was trimmed by 3 bases and the J gene end by 3 bases; junction bases not matched to a gene: 7. The CDR3 runs to 16 residues. The CDR3 nucleotides are TGTGCCAGCAGCTTCTTAGGGGGCGCAGACACCGGGGAGCTGTTTTTT. Translation: CASSFLGGADTGELFF.

The gene calls are TRBV2 and TRBJ1-1; D is possibly TRBD1 (5 bases). Germline V CDR1 and CDR2: SNHLY, FYNNEI. The CDR3 sequence is 13 residues long. V lost 4 bases, J lost 1 base, and 7 bases lay in between. The CDR3 DNA reads TGTGCCAGCAGTGGACAGCGGAACACTGAAGCTTTCTTT. Encoded protein: CASSGQRNTEAFF.

This clone was seen ten or more times. The V gene is TRBV19, the J gene TRBJ2-1, with TRBD2 identical over 7 bases. Per the germline V gene, CDR1 is LNHDA and CDR2 is SQIVND (reference sequence). With 10 bases clipped from V and 9 bases from J, the junction kept 6 bases outside the gene matches. This CDR3 is built from 11 residues. The CDR3 spells CANRTGGEQFF. As DNA, the CDR3 is TGTGCCAATAGGACGGGGGGTGAGCAGTTCTTC.

This clone was detected a few times. The J gene is TRBJ1-1, the V gene TRBV29-1; possibly TRBD1 for D (5 bases). Germline CDR1 and CDR2: SQVTM and ANQGSEA. The CDR3 runs to 12 residues. With 6 bases removed from V and 4 bases from J, the gap between germline ends came to 12 bases. The CDR3 DNA follows: TGCAGCGTGTCAAAAGGGGTCACTGAAGCTTTCTTT. It specifies CSVSKGVTEAFF.

In its sample, this clone was seen a few times. V is TRBV6-4 and J is TRBJ1-2; 7 positions agree with TRBD1. The CDR3 covers 13 residues. CDR1 and CDR2 (germline): MRHNA, SNTAGT. Trimming at V came to 4 bases and at J to 8 bases, leaving 7 bases not matched to a gene. CDR3 sequence: CASSGPGQRGYTF. In nucleotides, the CDR3 is TGTGCCAGCAGTGGACCGGGACAGCGAGGCTACACCTTC.

The chain joins TRBV5-6 to TRBJ2-7; tentative D call: TRBD1 (5 bases). V was trimmed by 2 bases and J by 0 bases, leaving 15 bases between them. Per germline, CDR1 SGHDT and CDR2 YYEEEE. The CDR3 runs to 16 residues. The CDR3 spells CASSLSATVHSYEQYF. DNA of the CDR3: TGTGCCAGCAGCTTATCCGCGACAGTCCACTCCTACGAGCAGTACTTC.

V is TRBV7-9 and J is TRBJ2-7; 7 bases match TRBD1. The length of the CDR3 is 15 residues. Losses at the gene ends were 5 bases for V and 6 bases for J; bases not matched to a gene: 13. From germline, CDR1 is SEHNR and CDR2 FQNEAQ (reference sequence). The DNA of the CDR3 is TGTGCCAGCAGCGCCTCGACAGGGACAATCCGCGAGCAGTACTTC. Translating gives CASSASTGTIREQYF.

This clone was detected only a few times. J is TRBJ1-4 and V is TRBV29-1, with 7 bases lining up with TRBD1. Germline CDR1 and CDR2: SQVTM and ANQGSEA. V dropped 1 base and J dropped 5; count of bases not matched to a gene: 7. CDR3 length: 15 amino acids. CDR3 sequence (DNA): TGCAGCGTTGAAGGCGTAGGGGGCGCAAATGAAAAACTGTTTTTT. Protein sequence: CSVEGVGGANEKLFF.

This clone was seen only a few times. V and J are TRBV14 and TRBJ2-3, with 8 nucleotides matching TRBD1. CDR3 length: 20 amino acids. V dropped 4 bases and J dropped 0; count of bases not matched to a gene: 18. Looked up from germline, CDR1 is SGHDN and CDR2 is FVKESK. In DNA form, the CDR3 reads TGTGCCAGCAGCCCCCGACAGGGGACTTCCTGGCGGGGTAGCACAGATACGCAGTATTTT. This codes for CASSPRQGTSWRGSTDTQYF.

To note about this clone: The junction shows a germline mismatch at one end, possibly a read error. V is TRBV7-7 and J is TRBJ2-5; a possible D gene is TRBD2 (6 bases). CDR3 length: 14 amino acids. The V gene's germline CDR1 is SSHAT and CDR2 FNYEAQ (reference sequence). Written as DNA, the CDR3 is TGTGCTAGCAGCTTAACTAGCCGAGTCGAGACCCAGTACTTC. It codes for CASSLTSRVETQYF.

The rearrangement joins TRBV30 to TRBJ1-2, with 8 bases aligning to TRBD1. The CDR3 sequence is 13 residues long. Looked up from germline, CDR1 is GTSNPN and CDR2 is SVGIG (reference sequence). The ends lost 5 bases at V and 8 bases at J; junction bases unmatched: 10. CDR3 sequence: CAWEVWGQAGYTF. The CDR3, as DNA: TGTGCCTGGGAGGTTTGGGGACAGGCCGGCTACACCTTC.

This clone was seen once. The chain has TRBV7-3 and TRBJ2-4, with D tentatively TRBD1 (5 bases). This CDR3 is 14 amino acids long. V shed 5 bases and J shed 2 bases, with 10 bases lying between them. Germline lookup yields CDR1 SGHTA and CDR2 FQGTGA. This chain's CDR3 is CASSPGFSKNIQYF. In DNA form, the CDR3 reads TGTGCCAGCAGCCCAGGGTTTTCCAAAAACATTCAGTACTTC.

This clone was seen more than once but under ten times. The chain combines TRBV9 with TRBJ2-2, with D unresolved. The CDR3 consists of 11 residues. V was pared by 4 bases and J by 6 bases, with 4 bases between. CDR1 and CDR2 from the germline V gene are SGDLS and YYNGEE. The CDR3 sequence is CASSKAGELFF. In DNA form, the CDR3 reads TGTGCCAGCAGCAAGGCCGGGGAGCTGTTTTTT.

This clone was recorded a few times. CDR3: CASSPPAGQPPNEQFF. The CDR3 DNA is TGTGCCAGCAGCCCCCCAGCGGGACAACCCCCCAATGAGCAGTTCTTC. This chain links TRBV4-2 with TRBJ2-1; D perhaps matches TRBD2 (7 bases). This CDR3 is 16 amino acids long. The V end was cut by 4 bases, the J end by 6 bases, with 19 bases between. Germline-derived CDR1 and CDR2 are LGHNA and YNFKEQ.

This sequence joins TRBV7-2 and TRBJ2-5, with a weak D call TRBD1 (5 bases). Germline CDR1 is SGHTA and CDR2 is FQGNSA. The CDR3 is 11 amino acids. The germline V and J ends were trimmed by 4 bases and 8 bases, with 8 bases remaining between them. CDR3 sequence reads: CASSSGPTQYF. CDR3 DNA: TGTGCCAGCAGCTCAGGGCCTACCCAGTACTTC.

This clone was seen a handful of times. The genes are TRBV4-1 and TRBJ2-2, with D perhaps matching TRBD2 (5 bases). V dropped 4 bases and J dropped 1 base, with 13 bases sitting between them. Germline V gene lookup returns CDR1 MGHRA and CDR2 YSYEKL. The CDR3 has 16 residues. The CDR3 DNA reads as TGCGCCAGCAGCCGCGGGCCTAGGGAGAACACCGGGGAGCTGTTTTTT. This gives the protein CASSRGPRENTGELFF.